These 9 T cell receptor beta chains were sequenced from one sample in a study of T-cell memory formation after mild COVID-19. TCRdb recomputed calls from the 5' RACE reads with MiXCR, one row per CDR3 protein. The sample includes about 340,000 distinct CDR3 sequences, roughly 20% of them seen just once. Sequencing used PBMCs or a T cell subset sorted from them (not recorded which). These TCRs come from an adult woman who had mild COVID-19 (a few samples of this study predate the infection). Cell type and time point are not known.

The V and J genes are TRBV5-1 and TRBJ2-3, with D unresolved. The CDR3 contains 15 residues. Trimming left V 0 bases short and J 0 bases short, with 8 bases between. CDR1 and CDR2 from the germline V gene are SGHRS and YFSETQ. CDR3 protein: CASSLGVSSTDTQYF. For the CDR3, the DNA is TGCGCCAGCAGCTTGGGGGTTAGTAGCACAGATACGCAGTATTTT.

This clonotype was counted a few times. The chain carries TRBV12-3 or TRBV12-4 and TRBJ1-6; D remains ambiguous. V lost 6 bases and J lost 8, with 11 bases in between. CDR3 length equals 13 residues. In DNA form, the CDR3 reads TGTGCCAGCAGAGGGAAGCGGGATTCACCCCTCCACTTT. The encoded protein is CASRGKRDSPLHF.

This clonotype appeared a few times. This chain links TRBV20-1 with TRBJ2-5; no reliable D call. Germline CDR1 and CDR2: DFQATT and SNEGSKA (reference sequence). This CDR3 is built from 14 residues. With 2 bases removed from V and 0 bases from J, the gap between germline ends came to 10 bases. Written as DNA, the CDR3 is TGCAGTGCTAGAAGGTTGGGGTACCAAGAGACCCAGTACTTC. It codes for CSARRLGYQETQYF.

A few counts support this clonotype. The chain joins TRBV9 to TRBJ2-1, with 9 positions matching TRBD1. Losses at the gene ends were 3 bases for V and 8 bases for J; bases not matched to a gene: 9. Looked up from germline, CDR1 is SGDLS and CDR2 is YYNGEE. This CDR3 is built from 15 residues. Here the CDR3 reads CASSARDRVMDEQFF. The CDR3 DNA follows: TGTGCCAGCAGCGCCCGGGACAGGGTAATGGATGAGCAGTTCTTC.

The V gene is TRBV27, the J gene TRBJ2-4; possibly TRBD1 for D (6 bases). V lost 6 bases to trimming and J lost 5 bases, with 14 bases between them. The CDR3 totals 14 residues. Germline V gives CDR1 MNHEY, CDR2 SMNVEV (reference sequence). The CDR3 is CASRAIPGENIQYF. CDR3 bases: TGTGCCAGCAGGGCCATCCCAGGGGAAAACATTCAGTACTTC.

Here the CDR3 reads CSARGGQPRITSTNEKLFF. The CDR3 bases are TGCAGTGCTAGAGGGGGCCAGCCAAGGATCACTTCAACTAATGAAAAACTGTTTTTT. This chain joins TRBV20-1 and TRBJ1-4, with a tentative D call TRBD1 (5 bases). Germline V gives CDR1 DFQATT, CDR2 SNEGSKA (reference sequence). With 1 base removed from V and 0 bases from J, the gap between germline ends came to 21 bases. CDR3 length: 19 amino acids.

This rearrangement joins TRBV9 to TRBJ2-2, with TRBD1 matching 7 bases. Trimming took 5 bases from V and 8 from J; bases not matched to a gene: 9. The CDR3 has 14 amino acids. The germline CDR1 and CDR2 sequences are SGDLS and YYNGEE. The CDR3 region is CASSQGQTRGELFF. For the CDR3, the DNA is TGTGCCAGCAGTCAGGGACAGACTCGGGGGGAGCTGTTTTTT.

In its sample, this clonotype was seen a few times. CDR3 residues: CASSQGTDSYEQYF. CDR3 nucleotide sequence: TGCGCCAGCAGCCAAGGGACAGACTCCTACGAGCAGTACTTC. This chain connects TRBV4-3 to TRBJ2-7, with D perhaps matching TRBD1 (6 bases). The CDR3 sequence is 14 residues long. Germline loops: CDR1 LGHNA, CDR2 YSLEER. V lost 1 base to trimming and J lost 0 bases, with 7 bases between them.

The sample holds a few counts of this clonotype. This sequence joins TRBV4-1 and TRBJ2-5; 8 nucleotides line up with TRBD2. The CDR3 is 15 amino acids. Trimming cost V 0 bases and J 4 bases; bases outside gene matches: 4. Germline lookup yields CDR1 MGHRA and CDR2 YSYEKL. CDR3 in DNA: TGCGCCAGCAGCCAAGATTTAGCGGGGAGAGAGACCCAGTACTTC. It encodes CASSQDLAGRETQYF.